This T cell receptor beta chain came from a study of blood T cell repertoires in COVID-19. Study-level information: Samples came from the United States, Italy and Spain, spanning acute and convalescent COVID-19. T cells, B-cell-depleted T cells, or PBMCs provided the cDNA or gDNA that served as material.

Clones were read by immunoSEQ multiplex PCR, and TCRdb kept only the in-frame ones, dropping some. The table includes approximately 260,000 clones, about 87% detected once. Seattle patients were enrolled during active infection and followed longitudinally. Between the trimmed V and J ends, which lost 1 base and 11 bases, there was a span of 6 bases. Germline assignment: CDR1 MDHEN and CDR2 SYDVKM. The CDR3 has 11 amino acids. The sample consisted of peripheral blood. The chain employs TRBV28 and TRBJ2-1; D is uncertain. The receptor comes from a woman aged 65 to 85 with COVID-19, enrolled during active disease. CDR3 coding DNA: TGTGCCAGCAGTTTATTAAGCCAGCAGTTCTTC. Translation gives CASSLLSQQFF. The variable domain in full, with the rest retrieved from reference TRBV28 and TRBJ2-1, is DVKVTQSSRYLVKRTGEKVFLECVQDMDHENMFWYRQDPGLGLRLIYFSYDVKMKEKGDIPEGYSVSREKKERFSLILESASTNQTSMYLCASSLLSQQFFGPGTRLTVL.